This is a list of T cell receptor beta chains from one sample in a study of blood T cell repertoires in COVID-19. Only in-frame clones appear in the TCRdb table, and some are missing; sequencing was by immunoSEQ multiplex PCR. Of about 130,000 clones listed, roughly 79% are singletons. The sequencing sample was made of peripheral blood. The receptors were sampled from a human donor in a cohort sampled during active COVID-19. The CDR3 runs from the conserved cysteine through the conserved F or W. D genes are given only for firm matches. Size values are once, few and many counts, or a class for expanded clones, and some rows have none.

TRBJ2-7 TRBD1 TRBV5-4 once CASRPGTGVEQYF TGTGCCAGCAGGCCAGGGACAGGGGTTGAGCAGTACTTC
TRBJ2-1 TRBD2 TRBV4-1 . CASSQVASGGQFF TGCGCCAGCAGCCAAGTGGCTAGCGGGGGACAGTTCTTC
TRBJ1-2 . TRBV3-1/TRBV3-2 . CASSPSPPTEIGVYGYTF TGTGCCAGCAGCCCGTCCCCCCCCACCGAAATCGGAGTATATGGCTACACCTTC
TRBJ2-3 TRBD1 TRBV30 . CAWSDYGTGGAADTQYF TGTGCCTGGAGTGATTACGGGACAGGGGGCGCGGCAGATACGCAGTATTTT
TRBJ2-6 . TRBV5-1 . CASSLDSSGANVLTF TGCGCCAGCAGCCTGGACAGCTCTGGGGCCAACGTCCTGACTTTC
TRBJ2-2 . TRBV27 . CASSLGGAGELFF TGTGCCAGCAGTTTAGGAGGGGCCGGGGAGCTGTTTTTT
TRBJ1-1 . TRBV25-1 . CASSTGSYTEAFF TGTGCCAGCAGTACAGGGTCGTACACTGAAGCTTTCTTT
TRBJ2-1 . TRBV28 . CASSFAYEQFF TGTGCCAGCAGTTTTGCGTATGAGCAGTTCTTC
TRBJ2-2 . TRBV25-1 . CASSVDRAGTGELFF TGTGCCAGCAGTGTTGACAGGGCGGGGACCGGGGAGCTGTTTTTT
TRBJ2-2 TRBD1 TRBV6-6 once CASSPTGAGELFF TGTGCCAGCAGTCCCACAGGGGCCGGGGAGCTGTTTTTT
TRBJ1-6 . TRBV6-5 . CASSRQPDDSPLHF TGTGCCAGCAGTCGACAGCCTGACGATTCACCCCTCCACTTT
TRBJ2-3 TRBD2 TRBV5-6 . CASTVALLAGGADTQYF TGTGCCAGCACCGTGGCCTTACTAGCGGGGGGTGCAGATACGCAGTATTTT